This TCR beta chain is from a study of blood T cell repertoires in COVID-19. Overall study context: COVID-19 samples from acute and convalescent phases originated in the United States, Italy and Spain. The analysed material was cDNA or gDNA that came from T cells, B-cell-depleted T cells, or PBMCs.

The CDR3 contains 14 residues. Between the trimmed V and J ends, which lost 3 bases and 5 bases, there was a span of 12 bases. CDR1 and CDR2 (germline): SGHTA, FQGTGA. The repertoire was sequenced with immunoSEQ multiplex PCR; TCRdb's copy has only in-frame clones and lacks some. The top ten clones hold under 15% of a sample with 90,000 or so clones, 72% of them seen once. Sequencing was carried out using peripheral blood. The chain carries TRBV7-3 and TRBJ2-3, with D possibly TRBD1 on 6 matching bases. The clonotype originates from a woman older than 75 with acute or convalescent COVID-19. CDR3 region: CASSFTGHRDTQYF. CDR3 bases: TGTGCCAGCAGCTTCACGGGACATAGAGATACGCAGTATTTT.